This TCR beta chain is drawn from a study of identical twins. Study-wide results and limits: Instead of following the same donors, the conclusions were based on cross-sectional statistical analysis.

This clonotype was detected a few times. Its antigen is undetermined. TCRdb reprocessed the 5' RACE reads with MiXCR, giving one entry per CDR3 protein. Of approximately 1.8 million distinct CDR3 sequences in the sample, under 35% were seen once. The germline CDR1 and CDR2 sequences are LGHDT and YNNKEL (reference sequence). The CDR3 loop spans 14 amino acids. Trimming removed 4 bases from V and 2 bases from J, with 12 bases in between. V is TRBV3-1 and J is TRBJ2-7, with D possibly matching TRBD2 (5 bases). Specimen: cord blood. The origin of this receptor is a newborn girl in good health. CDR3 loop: CASSPNAGTYEQYF. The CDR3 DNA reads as TGTGCCAGCAGCCCCAACGCCGGGACCTACGAGCAGTACTTC.